The 15 T cell receptor beta chains listed next were all sequenced from one sample in a study of PD-1 blockade in classical Hodgkin lymphoma. Time point noted: cycle 4 day 1 (C4D1), after 5 to 7 weeks of nivolumab. Relapses following autologous stem cell transplantation were seen in all patients, with brentuximab vedotin exposure varying. Generated by immunoSEQ multiplex PCR, the TCRdb table keeps only in-frame clones and is missing some. The sample shows under 25,000 clones, roughly 86% of them seen only once. Sequences were derived from peripheral blood mononuclear cells (PBMCs), sampled before the fourth cycle of nivolumab. Every receptor here comes from a human donor with classical Hodgkin lymphoma.

V gene TRBV7-2 combines with J gene TRBJ2-5, with a tentative D call TRBD2 (5 bases). With the DNA end fitting TRBJ2-7 better, the J assignment may be wrong. Germline loops: CDR1 SGHTA, CDR2 FQGNSA. This CDR3 has 15 amino acids. The CDR3 DNA reads as TGTGCCAGCAGCACCTTCGGACTGAGCACCTACGAGCAGTACTTC. Its translation is CASSTFGLSTYEQYF.

The chain uses TRBV11-3 and TRBJ1-4, with D perhaps TRBD1 (6 bases). The CDR3 consists of 20 residues. Germline V gene lookup returns CDR1 SGHNT and CDR2 YENEEA. With 0 bases removed from V and 0 bases from J, the gap between germline ends came to 20 bases. In DNA, the CDR3 is TGTGCCAGCAGCTTAGATTGGAACAGGGAGCGGCGTGCAACTAATGAAAAACTGTTTTTT. Amino acid sequence: CASSLDWNRERRATNEKLFF.

The V and J genes are TRBV11-2 and TRBJ1-1, with D maybe TRBD1 (6 bases). The CDR3 totals 16 residues. Trimming removed 6 bases from V and 0 bases from J, with 17 bases in between. The V gene's germline CDR1 is SGHAT and CDR2 FQNNGV. The CDR3 DNA follows: TGTGCCAGCAGTCTACAGGGCGATTGGATGAACACTGAAGCTTTCTTT. It encodes CASSLQGDWMNTEAFF.

V and J are TRBV7-9 and TRBJ1-1; D is undetermined. CDR1 and CDR2 from the germline V gene are SEHNR and FQNEAQ (reference sequence). Trimming removed 1 base from V and 2 bases from J, with 11 bases in between. This CDR3 spans 15 amino acids. Written as DNA, the CDR3 is TGTGCCAGCAGCTTAGGCGGTGGAATTAACACTGAAGCTTTCTTT. It codes for CASSLGGGINTEAFF. The entire variable domain, with the rest obtained from reference TRBV7-9 and TRBJ1-1, is as follows: DTGVSQNPRHKITKRGQNVTFRCDPISEHNRLYWYRQTLGQGPEFLTYFQNEAQLEKSRLLSDRFSAERPKGSFSTLEIQRTEQGDSAMYLCASSLGGGINTEAFFGQGTRLTVV.

The chain joins TRBV9 to TRBJ1-6, with D hard to call. This CDR3 is built from 15 residues. Germline V gene data show CDR1 as SGDLS and CDR2 as YYNGEE. V lost 4 bases and J lost 7, with 15 bases in between. DNA of the CDR3: TGTGCCAGCAGCACACATGACACGTTGAATTCACCCCTCCACTTT. Translation: CASSTHDTLNSPLHF.

This chain joins TRBV6-5 and TRBJ2-1; 10 positions agree with TRBD2. V lost 6 bases to trimming and J lost 0 bases; unmatched junction nucleotides: 2. The CDR3 is made up of 15 amino acids. Germline V gene sequence: CDR1 MNHEY, CDR2 SVGAGI. This chain's CDR3 is CASRASGSSYNEQFF. The DNA of the CDR3 is TGTGCCAGCAGGGCTAGCGGGAGCTCCTACAATGAGCAGTTCTTC.

The genes are TRBV19 and TRBJ2-3; D could derive from TRBD1 or TRBD2 (5 bases each). V dropped 3 bases and J dropped 2 bases, with 9 bases sitting between them. Germline V gene sequence: CDR1 LNHDA, CDR2 SQIVND (reference sequence). There are 14 residues in the CDR3. This CDR3 reads CASSIEGTTDTQYF. The DNA of the CDR3 is TGTGCCAGTAGTATCGAAGGGACCACAGATACGCAGTATTTT.

The rearrangement links TRBV27 to TRBJ2-7, with 8 bases fitting TRBD1. The trim removed 2 bases at V and 9 bases at J, leaving 3 bases unmatched. Germline loops: CDR1 MNHEY, CDR2 SMNVEV (reference sequence). The CDR3 length is 12 residues. This CDR3 reads CASSLGQGRQYF. The CDR3 DNA follows: TGTGCCAGCAGTTTAGGACAGGGAAGGCAGTACTTC.

This clone has more than one count but fewer than ten. This rearrangement joins TRBV6-6 to TRBJ1-3, with D hard to call. Germline CDR1 is MNHNY and CDR2 is SVGAGI (reference sequence). Between the trimmed V and J ends, which lost 2 bases and 0 bases, there was a span of 8 bases. The CDR3 runs 15 residues. CDR3 protein: CASSYDTDSGNTIYF. CDR3 sequence (DNA): TGTGCCAGCAGTTACGACACCGACTCTGGAAACACCATATATTTT.

V usage is TRBV21-1 and J usage is TRBJ1-5; the D segment call TRBD1 is taken from the table without a DNA check. TRBV21-1 is a known pseudogene. The CDR3 loop spans 14 amino acids. DNA of the CDR3: TGTGCCAGCAGCACGACAGGGCACTATCAGCCCCAGCATTTT. This translates into CASSTTGHYQPQHF.

The chain couples TRBV5-4 to TRBJ1-1; D perhaps matches TRBD1 (5 bases). This CDR3 contains 15 residues. V was shortened by 2 bases and J by 1 base, with 12 bases between the two germline ends. In germline, CDR1 is SGHNT, CDR2 YYREEE (reference sequence). The CDR3: CASSFSTDGNTEAFF. The CDR3 DNA follows: TGTGCCAGCAGCTTCTCGACAGACGGGAACACTGAAGCTTTCTTT.

The rearrangement joins TRBV19 to TRBJ2-1, with 12 positions matching TRBD2. This CDR3 has 15 amino acids. J was trimmed by 9 bases and V by 3 bases; bases with no gene match: 6. CDR1 and CDR2 from the germline V gene are LNHDA and SQIVND (reference sequence). CDR3 loop: CASSIMTSGSGEQFF. The DNA of the CDR3 is TGTGCCAGTAGTATTATGACTAGCGGGAGCGGTGAGCAGTTCTTC.

The chain links TRBV2 to TRBJ2-3; TRBD2 agrees at 9 bases. There are 16 residues in the CDR3. With 1 base clipped from V and 1 base from J, the junction kept 3 bases outside the gene matches. Germline assignment: CDR1 SNHLY and CDR2 FYNNEI. The CDR3 protein is CASSEGTSARTDTQYF. The CDR3 bases are TGTGCCAGCAGTGAAGGGACTAGCGCACGCACAGATACGCAGTATTTT.

This clone was counted a single time. The V call is TRBV27, the J call TRBJ2-5; D is ambiguous. V was shortened by 2 bases and J by 7 bases, with 17 bases between the two germline ends. The CDR3 contains 15 residues. Germline CDR1 and CDR2: MNHEY and SMNVEV (reference sequence). In nucleotides, the CDR3 is TGTGCCAGCAGTTTAAGAGACCGAAGCCCGGGGACCCAGTACTTC. This translates into CASSLRDRSPGTQYF.

This chain connects TRBV5-1 to TRBJ2-5, with D possibly matching TRBD2 (6 bases). Trimming cost V 3 bases and J 1 base, with 7 bases left between them. Germline CDR1 SGHRS, CDR2 YFSETQ. This CDR3 region has 13 residues. The chain's CDR3 is CASSSEGQETQYF. The CDR3 DNA sequence: TGCGCCAGCAGCTCGGAGGGCCAAGAGACCCAGTACTTC.